A single sample gave rise to the 18 T cell receptor beta chains below, sequenced in a study of blood T cell repertoires in COVID-19. Data came from immunoSEQ multiplex PCR; TCRdb stores just in-frame clones and leaves some out. This table holds some 250,000 clones, around 88% found once. Sequencing was done on a sample of peripheral blood. These receptor sequences come from a woman under 40 who had recovered from COVID-19.

The V gene is TRBV27, the J gene TRBJ2-5; 11 positions agree with TRBD2. The CDR3 is made up of 18 amino acids. CDR1 and CDR2 (germline): MNHEY, SMNVEV (reference sequence). Trimming took 1 base from V and 5 from J; bases not matched to a gene: 12. In DNA form, the CDR3 reads TGTGCCAGCAGTTTATTAACTAGCGGGGGCTATCAAGGGGAGACCCAGTACTTC. As protein: CASSLLTSGGYQGETQYF.

This clone was detected once. J is TRBJ1-6 and V is TRBV2; TRBD1 might be the D (5 bases). This CDR3 comprises 15 residues. Germline assignment: CDR1 SNHLY and CDR2 FYNNEI. V lost 10 bases to trimming and J lost 4 bases, with 17 bases between them. DNA for the CDR3: TGTGCCATGGGCAGGGATCAACGGTATAATTCACCCCTCCACTTT. Encoded protein: CAMGRDQRYNSPLHF.

J is TRBJ2-2 and V is TRBV10-1; 11 nucleotides match TRBD1. The CDR3 loop spans 19 amino acids. The germline V gene encodes CDR1 WNHNN and CDR2 SYGVQD (reference sequence). J lost 3 bases, V lost 0 bases, and 9 bases had no gene match. CDR3 region: CASSESWTGGEIYTGELFF. CDR3 bases: TGCGCCAGCAGTGAGTCGTGGACAGGGGGCGAGATTTACACCGGGGAGCTGTTTTTT.

The chain couples TRBV20-1 to TRBJ1-5; D remains ambiguous. This CDR3 spans 12 amino acids. Germline values: CDR1 DFQATT, CDR2 SNEGSKA (reference sequence). V lost 3 bases to trimming and J lost 6 bases, with 9 bases between them. The CDR3 bases are TGCAGTGCTAGTGGTTTCGGTCAGCCCCAGCATTTT. This encodes CSASGFGQPQHF.

This chain joins TRBV7-6 and TRBJ1-1, with 7 nucleotides matching TRBD1. CDR1 is SGHVS, CDR2 FNYEAQ, per germline. The ends lost 5 bases at V and 0 bases at J; junction bases unmatched: 9. CDR3 length: 16 amino acids. CDR3 sequence reads: CASSPHRDSMNTEAFF. CDR3 sequence (DNA): TGTGCCAGCAGCCCTCATAGGGACAGTATGAACACTGAAGCTTTCTTT.

The chain links TRBV7-8 to TRBJ2-5; TRBD2 might be the D (7 bases). The CDR3 length is 14 residues. Per germline, CDR1 SGHVS and CDR2 FQNEAQ. V was shortened by 5 bases and J by 5 bases, with 15 bases between the two germline ends. CDR3 DNA: TGTGCCAGCAGCCGCCCACCGGGGGGCGAGACCCAGTACTTC. Its protein is CASSRPPGGETQYF.

The V and J genes are TRBV6-1 and TRBJ1-5; 8 bases line up with TRBD1. Germline CDR1 reads MNHNS; CDR2 reads SASEGT. V lost 2 bases and J lost 4; bases outside the gene matches: 7. CDR3 length equals 16 residues. The CDR3 here is CASSEWRTGPNQPQHF. The CDR3 coding sequence is TGTGCCAGCAGTGAATGGAGGACAGGGCCGAATCAGCCCCAGCATTTT.

The chain combines TRBV6-2 or TRBV6-3 with TRBJ1-6; tentative D call: TRBD1 (5 bases). The CDR3 extends over 16 amino acids. V shed 2 bases and J shed 7 bases, with 15 bases lying between them. From germline, CDR1 is MNHEY and CDR2 SVGEGT. For the CDR3, the DNA is TGTGCCAGCAGTTACAGAGTGCAGACAGAAAATTCACCCCTCCACTTT. Residues: CASSYRVQTENSPLHF.

The V and J genes are TRBV5-1 and TRBJ1-2; perhaps TRBD1 as D (5 bases). There are 14 residues in the CDR3. Germline CDR1 SGHRS, CDR2 YFSETQ. The V and J ends lost 4 bases and 1 base respectively, with 11 bases between them. As DNA, the CDR3 is TGCGCCAGCAGCATCGGACAATTTAACTATGGCTACACCTTC. Encoded protein: CASSIGQFNYGYTF.

This clone was counted once. The V gene is TRBV3-1 (or the pseudogene TRBV3-2), the J gene TRBJ2-1; maybe TRBD2 (7 bases). V was shortened by 0 bases and J by 4 bases, with 16 bases between the two germline ends. CDR1 LGHDT and CDR2 YNNKEL come from the germline V gene (reference sequence). The CDR3 totals 17 residues. The chain's CDR3 is CASSQDRRGPVYNEQFF. In DNA, the CDR3 is TGTGCCAGCAGCCAAGATAGGCGGGGGCCCGTATACAATGAGCAGTTCTTC.

The V gene is TRBV29-1, the J gene TRBJ2-3, with 9 positions matching TRBD1. This CDR3 contains 14 residues. CDR1 is SQVTM, CDR2 ANQGSEA, per germline. V shed 6 bases, J shed 0 bases, and the junction held 4 bases outside the gene matches. The CDR3 DNA follows: TGCAGCGTCGCCGGGACAGGGAGCACAGATACGCAGTATTTT. It is translated as CSVAGTGSTDTQYF.

The V gene is TRBV5-1, the J gene TRBJ1-3; D perhaps matches TRBD1 (5 bases). Trimming left V 0 bases short and J 1 base short, with 11 bases between. Germline V gene data show CDR1 as SGHRS and CDR2 as YFSETQ. The CDR3 consists of 16 residues. As DNA, the CDR3 is TGCGCCAGCAGCTTGGCCGTACCAGGGTCTGGAAACACCATATATTTT. The encoded protein is CASSLAVPGSGNTIYF.

The rearrangement joins TRBV2 to TRBJ2-3, with D tentatively TRBD2 (6 bases). V gave up 3 bases and J gave up 0 bases, with 10 bases separating them. In germline, CDR1 is SNHLY, CDR2 FYNNEI. The CDR3 length is 15 residues. CDR3 in amino acids: CASSDGGASTDTQYF. In DNA, the CDR3 is TGTGCCAGCAGTGACGGCGGGGCTAGCACAGATACGCAGTATTTT. Full variable domain (rest looked up from reference TRBV2 and TRBJ2-3): EPEVTQTPSHQVTQMGQEVILRCVPISNHLYFYWYRQILGQKVEFLVSFYNNEISEKSEIFDDQFSVERPDGSNFTLKIRSTKLEDSAMYFCASSDGGASTDTQYFGPGTRLTVL.

The genes are TRBV7-8 and TRBJ2-5, with TRBD2 identical over 8 bases. The V gene's germline CDR1 is SGHVS and CDR2 FQNEAQ. V gave up 5 bases and J gave up 1 base; unmatched junction bases: 6. The CDR3 has 15 residues. CDR3 sequence (DNA): TGTGCCAGCAGCCGAGCGGGGGCTACCCAAGAGACCCAGTACTTC. As protein: CASSRAGATQETQYF.

The rearrangement uses TRBV19 and TRBJ2-2; tentative D call: TRBD2 (5 bases). V was shortened by 5 bases and J by 6 bases, with 10 bases between the two germline ends. CDR1 is LNHDA, CDR2 SQIVND, per germline (reference sequence). CDR3 length: 13 amino acids. The CDR3 sequence is CASSFYSAGELFF. The CDR3 nucleotides are TGTGCCAGTAGTTTCTATAGCGCCGGGGAGCTGTTTTTT. The whole variable domain, filled in from reference TRBV19 and TRBJ2-2, reads DGGITQSPKYLFRKEGQNVTLSCEQNLNHDAMYWYRQDPGQGLRLIYYSQIVNDFQKGDIAEGYSVSREKKESFPLTVTSAQKNPTAFYLCASSFYSAGELFFGEGSRLTVL.

This clone was seen only a few times. The rearrangement joins TRBV27 to TRBJ1-1; tentative D call: TRBD1 (6 bases). Trimming cost V 4 bases and J 1 base, with 19 bases left between them. The CDR3 has 17 amino acids. Germline values: CDR1 MNHEY, CDR2 SMNVEV (reference sequence). DNA of the CDR3: TGTGCCAGCAGTTGTCTAGAAAGCGAGGGGGAGAACACTGAAGCTTTCTTT. Its protein product is CASSCLESEGENTEAFF.

The V gene is TRBV4-3, the J gene TRBJ2-7; 7 nucleotides match TRBD2. Germline V gene sequence: CDR1 LGHNA, CDR2 YSLEER. After removal of 4 bases from V and 0 bases from J, the junction contained 12 bases not matched to a gene. This CDR3 has 17 residues. The CDR3 loop reads CASSPNFPAGLSYEQYF. For the CDR3, the DNA is TGCGCCAGCAGCCCGAATTTCCCAGCGGGGCTCTCCTACGAGCAGTACTTC.

This clone was seen a few times. DNA of the CDR3: TGTGCCAGCAGAAGGGACAGGGGGCGTAGTGTTTCACCCCTCCACTTT. The encoded protein is CASRRDRGRSVSPLHF. The J gene is TRBJ1-6, the V gene TRBV2; TRBD1 aligns across 12 bases. The V gene's germline CDR1 is SNHLY and CDR2 FYNNEI. V lost 6 bases to trimming and J lost 9 bases; unmatched junction nucleotides: 9. This CDR3 contains 16 residues. The full variable domain, with the rest looked up from reference TRBV2 and TRBJ1-6, is EPEVTQTPSHQVTQMGQEVILRCVPISNHLYFYWYRQILGQKVEFLVSFYNNEISEKSEIFDDQFSVERPDGSNFTLKIRSTKLEDSAMYFCASRRDRGRSVSPLHFGNGTRLTVT.